One and the same sample provided the 30 T cell receptor beta chains below, sequenced in a study of blood T cell repertoires in COVID-19. The method was immunoSEQ multiplex PCR; TCRdb's version includes in-frame clones alone and lacks a portion of them. The repertoire holds roughly 87,000 clones, roughly 86% seen once, with roughly 25% in the top ten. Sequencing was done on a sample of peripheral blood. Receptors were obtained from a human donor in a cohort sampled during active COVID-19.

CDR3 nucleotide sequence: TGTGCCAGCAGCGACCAGGGTCATGAGCAGTTCTTC. As protein: CASSDQGHEQFF. The V gene is TRBV9, the J gene TRBJ2-1; tentative D call: TRBD1 (5 bases). V shed 3 bases and J shed 8 bases, with 9 bases lying between them. This CDR3 is built from 12 residues. Germline V gene sequence: CDR1 SGDLS, CDR2 YYNGEE.

The rearrangement joins TRBV5-6 to TRBJ1-2; no definite D call. With 4 bases removed from V and 8 bases from J, the gap between germline ends came to 18 bases. Germline V gene sequence: CDR1 SGHDT, CDR2 YYEEEE. This CDR3 is 14 amino acids long. CDR3 sequence (DNA): TGTGCCAGCAGCCGGAGGGTTGAGACATACGGCTACACCTTC. Amino acid sequence: CASSRRVETYGYTF.

The chain links TRBV5-4 to TRBJ2-7; no clear D. The CDR3 sequence is 13 residues long. Germline CDR1 is SGHNT and CDR2 is YYREEE (reference sequence). Trimming removed 0 bases at V and 1 base at J, with 5 bases between. In nucleotides, the CDR3 is TGTGCCAGCAGCTTGGAAGCTTCCTACGAGCAGTACTTC. Protein: CASSLEASYEQYF.

The V and J genes are TRBV2 and TRBJ2-7; 7 bases match TRBD2. This CDR3 contains 15 residues. The germline V gene has CDR1 SNHLY and CDR2 FYNNEI. The V gene end was trimmed by 7 bases and the J gene end by 4 bases; junction bases not matched to a gene: 13. The CDR3 loop reads CASKFSGPGNYEQYF. The DNA for the CDR3 is TGTGCCAGCAAGTTTAGCGGGCCGGGGAATTACGAGCAGTACTTC.

J is TRBJ1-1 and V is TRBV11-2; 7 bases match TRBD1. The CDR3 covers 15 residues. Trimming removed 3 bases from V and 0 bases from J; junction bases left unmatched: 4. Germline-derived CDR1 and CDR2 are SGHAT and FQNNGV. CDR3 sequence (DNA): TGTGCCAGCAGCTTCACAGGGGCTGTGAACACTGAAGCTTTCTTT. Amino acid sequence: CASSFTGAVNTEAFF.

V gene TRBV9 combines with J gene TRBJ2-3, with D unclear. The CDR3 extends over 16 amino acids. Between the trimmed V and J ends, which lost 4 bases and 0 bases, there was a span of 15 bases. Germline CDR1 is SGDLS and CDR2 is YYNGEE. In DNA, the CDR3 is TGTGCCAGCAGCCTCCCGGAAGGAGAGAGCACAGATACGCAGTATTTT. This sequence encodes CASSLPEGESTDTQYF. The whole variable domain, filled in from reference TRBV9 and TRBJ2-3, reads DSGVTQTPKHLITATGQRVTLRCSPRSGDLSVYWYQQSLDQGLQFLIQYYNGEERAKGNILERFSAQQFPDLHSELNLSSLELGDSALYFCASSLPEGESTDTQYFGPGTRLTVL.

This clone appeared a few times. The chain recombines TRBV7-2 with TRBJ2-3; the match to TRBD2 covers 10 bases. V shed 1 base, J shed 6 bases, and the junction held 7 bases outside the gene matches. CDR3 length: 16 amino acids. Germline V gene data show CDR1 as SGHTA and CDR2 as FQGNSA. Written as DNA, the CDR3 is TGTGCCAGCAGCTTAGTAGACCCTAGCGGGAGTGATACGCAGTATTTT. This codes for CASSLVDPSGSDTQYF.

V and J are TRBV3-1 (or the pseudogene TRBV3-2) and TRBJ2-7, with TRBD1 as a possible D gene (6 bases). V lost 1 base to trimming and J lost 0 bases, with 13 bases between them. Germline-derived CDR1 and CDR2 are LGHDT and YNNKEL (reference sequence). The CDR3 extends over 16 amino acids. The CDR3 nucleotides read TGTGCCAGCAGCCAAGGGGAAGGGGGTTTCTCCTACGAGCAGTACTTC. Protein sequence: CASSQGEGGFSYEQYF.

Only one count was recorded for this clone. The chain has TRBV6-2 or TRBV6-3 and TRBJ2-1, with 10 positions matching TRBD2. This CDR3 contains 15 residues. Per germline, CDR1 MNHEY and CDR2 SVGEGT. Trimming took 3 bases from V and 6 from J; bases not matched to a gene: 5. CDR3 loop: CASSYDPSGGNEQFF. Here the CDR3 DNA reads TGTGCCAGCAGTTATGACCCTAGCGGGGGCAATGAGCAGTTCTTC.

The sample holds one count of this clone. This chain links TRBV7-2 with TRBJ2-7; unclear D gene. CDR3 size: 15 residues. Trimming shortened V by 2 bases and J by 0 bases, and 11 bases separated the two germline ends. Germline V lookup: CDR1 SGHTA, CDR2 FQGNSA. Written as DNA, the CDR3 is TGTGCCAGCAGCTTAACCCCTTCGAGCTCCTACGAGCAGTACTTC. The encoded protein is CASSLTPSSSYEQYF.

The chain recombines TRBV9 with TRBJ1-2, with no clear D. Germline V lookup: CDR1 SGDLS, CDR2 YYNGEE. Trimming left V 4 bases short and J 9 bases short, with 22 bases between. This CDR3 is built from 15 residues. This chain's CDR3 is CASSKTTLTSRSYTF. The CDR3 region has the DNA TGTGCCAGCAGCAAAACCACACTGACTAGTCGGAGCTACACCTTC.

The CDR3 DNA follows: TGTGCCAGCAGTTACATCCGGACACAAGAGACCCAGTACTTC. Translating it yields CASSYIRTQETQYF. The chain employs TRBV6-5 and TRBJ2-5; possible D gene TRBD1, 5 bases. V dropped 2 bases and J dropped 2 bases, with 9 bases sitting between them. Germline-derived CDR1 and CDR2 are MNHEY and SVGAGI. CDR3 size: 14 residues.

The chain is built from TRBV5-6 and TRBJ1-6, with 7 bases matching TRBD1. Looked up from germline, CDR1 is SGHDT and CDR2 is YYEEEE. This CDR3 region has 16 residues. V was clipped by 6 bases and J by 11 bases; unmatched bases: 17. CDR3 sequence (DNA): TGTGCCAGCACCCAGCTTGACAGGGCTCAAGGAGCACCCCTCCACTTT. Encoded protein: CASTQLDRAQGAPLHF.

This clone was seen once. The chain links TRBV4-1 to TRBJ1-1; possibly TRBD1 for D (5 bases). The CDR3 is made up of 16 amino acids. Per the germline V gene, CDR1 is MGHRA and CDR2 is YSYEKL. Trimming removed 4 bases from V and 4 bases from J, with 19 bases in between. In nucleotides, the CDR3 is TGCGCCAGCAGCCGGGAGATCCGTGGGGGGGTCACTGAAGCTTTCTTT. It translates to CASSREIRGGVTEAFF.

The chain has TRBV25-1 and TRBJ1-1; D possibly corresponds to TRBD1 (5 bases). The germline gives CDR1 MGHDK, CDR2 SYGVNS. Deletions cut 4 bases from V and 5 bases from J, with 14 bases between. The CDR3 totals 14 residues. CDR3 DNA: TGTGCCAGCAGTGCGAGGGACTGGAGGACTGAAGCTTTCTTT. It encodes CASSARDWRTEAFF.

The J gene is TRBJ2-3, the V gene TRBV11-3; TRBD1 matches 7 bases. V was pared by 5 bases and J by 3 bases, with 8 bases of the junction left unmatched. The CDR3 runs to 15 residues. From germline, CDR1 is SGHNT and CDR2 YENEEA. The chain's CDR3 is CASSKTGIETDTQYF. DNA of the CDR3: TGTGCCAGCAGCAAGACAGGGATTGAGACAGATACGCAGTATTTT.

The rearrangement joins TRBV11-2 to TRBJ1-1, with D perhaps matching TRBD1 (5 bases). The V gene's germline CDR1 is SGHAT and CDR2 FQNNGV. The V end was cut by 5 bases, the J end by 4 bases, with 23 bases between. CDR3 length: 17 residues. In nucleotides, the CDR3 is TGTGCCAGCAGCCGTAAGCTAGGGGCTACGGGGGTCACTGAAGCTTTCTTT. Its translation is CASSRKLGATGVTEAFF.

This clone showed up just once. The rearrangement links TRBV5-1 to TRBJ2-3; no clear D. The CDR3 covers 14 residues. V gave up 5 bases and J gave up 0 bases, with 10 bases separating them. Germline CDR1 SGHRS, CDR2 YFSETQ. The CDR3 here is CASSLDPSTDTQYF. The CDR3 DNA sequence: TGCGCCAGCAGTTTAGATCCAAGCACAGATACGCAGTATTTT.

V and J are TRBV6-2 or TRBV6-3 and TRBJ2-7; 10 bases match TRBD2. J gave up 1 base and V 1 base, and 7 bases lay outside the gene matches. In germline, CDR1 is MNHEY, CDR2 SVGEGT. This CDR3 has 17 amino acids. The CDR3 DNA follows: TGTGCCAGCAGTTACTGGCTAGCGGGAGAACGATCCTACGAGCAGTACTTC. It is translated as CASSYWLAGERSYEQYF.

The chain combines TRBV5-6 with TRBJ1-2, with TRBD1 matching 9 bases. Germline values: CDR1 SGHDT, CDR2 YYEEEE. This CDR3 spans 15 amino acids. The V and J ends lost 4 bases and 4 bases, in that order; junction bases with no gene match: 8. CDR3 DNA: TGTGCCAGCAGCCCACAGGGGGCTCACTTCTATGGCTACACCTTC. This encodes CASSPQGAHFYGYTF.

The rearrangement joins TRBV19 to TRBJ2-3; 12 positions match TRBD2. The CDR3 is made up of 17 amino acids. After removal of 5 bases from V and 0 bases from J, the junction contained 6 bases not matched to a gene. Looked up from germline, CDR1 is LNHDA and CDR2 is SQIVND (reference sequence). The chain's CDR3 is CASSALAGGPSTDTQYF. CDR3 in DNA: TGTGCCAGTAGTGCGCTAGCGGGAGGGCCGAGCACAGATACGCAGTATTTT.

The chain links TRBV7-8 to TRBJ2-1, with TRBD2 identical over 8 bases. This CDR3 region has 17 residues. CDR1 and CDR2 from the germline V gene are SGHVS and FQNEAQ. V lost 5 bases and J lost 0; bases outside the gene matches: 9. The CDR3 protein is CASSHPHSGSSYNEQFF. The CDR3 coding sequence is TGTGCCAGCAGCCATCCCCACAGCGGGAGCTCCTACAATGAGCAGTTCTTC.

V and J are TRBV7-9 and TRBJ2-3; 8 bases line up with TRBD1. Trimming took 5 bases from V and 2 from J; bases not matched to a gene: 12. The CDR3 covers 17 residues. Germline V lookup: CDR1 SEHNR, CDR2 FQNEAQ (reference sequence). The CDR3 DNA follows: TGTGCCAGCAGCATCGCCAGGGGGCAGTGGTCCACAGATACGCAGTATTTT. Its translation is CASSIARGQWSTDTQYF.

The V call is TRBV28, the J call TRBJ2-7; 15 bases map to TRBD2. V lost 4 bases, J lost 6 bases, and 1 base stayed unmatched. The CDR3 covers 14 residues. From germline, CDR1 is MDHEN and CDR2 SYDVKM. CDR3 region: CASSWTSGRAEQYF. In DNA, the CDR3 is TGTGCCAGCAGTTGGACTAGCGGGAGGGCCGAGCAGTACTTC.

This clone is a singleton in its sample. The chain employs TRBV18 and TRBJ2-7; TRBD1 agrees at 7 bases. The V and J ends lost 1 base and 6 bases, in that order; junction bases with no gene match: 12. CDR1 and CDR2 (germline): KGHSH, LQKENI. CDR3 length equals 16 residues. CDR3 residues: CASSPRLGQPSVEQYF. The CDR3 DNA is TGTGCCAGCTCACCACGACTGGGACAGCCTTCGGTCGAGCAGTACTTC.

This chain joins TRBV18 and TRBJ2-7, with D tentatively TRBD1 (6 bases). There are 13 residues in the CDR3. Germline CDR1 KGHSH, CDR2 LQKENI. V gave up 8 bases and J gave up 3 bases, with 14 bases separating them. The CDR3 loop reads CASRRDIRYEQYF. The CDR3 DNA reads TGTGCCAGCCGCCGGGACATACGCTACGAGCAGTACTTC.

The chain joins TRBV5-4 to TRBJ2-3; D not resolved. With 1 base removed from V and 2 bases from J, the gap between germline ends came to 11 bases. The CDR3 runs 15 residues. CDR1 SGHNT and CDR2 YYREEE come from the germline V gene (reference sequence). This CDR3 is CASSLKTENTDTQYF. The CDR3 region has the DNA TGTGCCAGCAGCTTGAAAACGGAGAACACAGATACGCAGTATTTT. The full variable domain, its missing parts supplied by reference TRBV5-4 and TRBJ2-3, is ETGVTQSPTHLIKTRGQQVTLRCSSQSGHNTVSWYQQALGQGPQFIFQYYREEENGRGNFPPRFSGLQFPNYSSELNVNALELDDSALYLCASSLKTENTDTQYFGPGTRLTVL.

The chain joins TRBV11-2 to TRBJ2-5; tentatively, D is TRBD2 (5 bases). This CDR3 has 14 amino acids. Between the trimmed V and J ends, which lost 1 base and 3 bases, there was a span of 9 bases. Germline V CDR1 and CDR2: SGHAT, FQNNGV. In DNA form, the CDR3 reads TGTGCCAGCAGCTTAGGGACGGGGAAAGAGACCCAGTACTTC. Its translation: CASSLGTGKETQYF.

This chain connects TRBV27 to TRBJ2-3, with 7 positions matching TRBD2. From germline, CDR1 is MNHEY and CDR2 SMNVEV (reference sequence). There are 15 residues in the CDR3. V gave up 6 bases and J gave up 1 base; unmatched junction bases: 7. The CDR3 nucleotides are TGTGCCAGCAGATCGGGGGGAGCTGGCACAGATACGCAGTATTTT. This sequence encodes CASRSGGAGTDTQYF.

This rearrangement joins TRBV9 to TRBJ2-1; D possibly corresponds to TRBD1 (5 bases). The V end was cut by 4 bases, the J end by 9 bases, with 8 bases between. The CDR3 extends over 11 amino acids. CDR1 and CDR2 (germline): SGDLS, YYNGEE. The DNA of the CDR3 is TGTGCCAGCAGCTTCAGGGCTGAGCAGTTCTTC. It codes for CASSFRAEQFF.